Described below is a single TCR beta chain sequence and its context. Antigen specificity is unknown. The data are from a study of cytomegalovirus exposure and HLA in healthy donors. The study, taken as a whole, reports: Cytomegalovirus association was assigned to approximately 160 TCR beta chains.

TCRdb's copy holds only in-frame clones and misses some; the assay was immunoSEQ multiplex PCR. The table includes approximately 260,000 clones, about 90% detected once. There are 16 residues in the CDR3. J gave up 1 base and V 4 bases, and 7 bases lay outside the gene matches. Germline V lookup: CDR1 PRHDT, CDR2 FYEKMQ (reference sequence). This chain joins TRBV13 and TRBJ2-7, with 10 bases matching TRBD2. The sequence was collected from a woman in her 30s in good health and CMV-seropositive. Sequenced sample: PBMCs. This CDR3 is CASSSYRTSGSYEQYF. CDR3 DNA: TGTGCCAGCAGCTCTTACAGGACTAGCGGATCCTACGAGCAGTACTTC.